This T cell receptor (beta chain) was documented in a study of control samples from healthy donors and cancer patients. The assay was immunoSEQ multiplex PCR, and TCRdb's table has in-frame clones only and misses some. The profile shows 45,000 or so clones, approximately 89% of them singletons. The material sequenced was PBMCs. The TCR originated in a woman aged 40 to 50 with head and neck cancer.

CDR3 in DNA: TGTGCCAGCAGCTTAGACTCCAGGGATCATGGCTACACCTTC. Its protein is CASSLDSRDHGYTF. V is TRBV7-2 and J is TRBJ1-2; TRBD1 might be the D (5 bases). The CDR3 consists of 14 residues. Germline-derived CDR1 and CDR2 are SGHTA and FQGNSA. The V gene lost 1 base and the J gene lost 6 bases, with 12 bases spanning the gap.